This T cell receptor (beta chain) originates from a study of blood T cells in healthy people across ages. V gave up 7 bases and J gave up 7 bases; unmatched junction bases: 8. Germline V gives CDR1 ENHRY, CDR2 SYGVKD. This CDR3 is built from 15 residues. A J-beta primer mix and a sample-barcoded 5' primer were used in a second PCR of about 7 to 12 cycles. TCRdb re-analysed the 5' RACE reads in MiXCR, keeping a single row per CDR3 protein. The sample contains 800,000 to 950,000 distinct CDR3 sequences, under 40% of which appear only once. The sequence derives from a man aged 18-30 years in good health. This chain connects TRBV10-3 to TRBJ2-2; 11 nucleotides align to TRBD1. Sequencing was done on a sample of blood. This CDR3 reads CAITKDRGRNGELFF. The CDR3 coding sequence is TGTGCCATCACCAAGGACAGGGGGCGTAACGGGGAGCTGTTTTTT.